The next 10 T cell receptor beta chains were all read from a single sample in a study of blood T cell repertoires in COVID-19. This table comes from immunoSEQ multiplex PCR, and its TCRdb copy is limited to in-frame clones, with some not included. The sample holds about 320,000 clones; roughly 90% are singletons and the top ten take about 6.8%. The sample comprised peripheral blood. The receptors originated from a man aged 18 to 35 who had recovered from COVID-19.

The rearrangement uses TRBV2 and TRBJ1-1; D is perhaps TRBD1 (5 bases). V lost 6 bases and J lost 0, with 20 bases in between. Germline lookup yields CDR1 SNHLY and CDR2 FYNNEI. The CDR3 covers 17 residues. CDR3: CASRRSGREILNTEAFF. CDR3 bases: TGTGCCAGCAGACGTTCAGGGAGGGAGATCCTGAACACTGAAGCTTTCTTT. The full variable domain, with the rest looked up from reference TRBV2 and TRBJ1-1, is EPEVTQTPSHQVTQMGQEVILRCVPISNHLYFYWYRQILGQKVEFLVSFYNNEISEKSEIFDDQFSVERPDGSNFTLKIRSTKLEDSAMYFCASRRSGREILNTEAFFGQGTRLTVV.

The chain recombines TRBV27 with TRBJ1-1; D is unresolved. The germline V gene encodes CDR1 MNHEY and CDR2 SMNVEV (reference sequence). The V end lost 2 bases, the J end lost 4 bases, and 14 bases lay between the germline ends. CDR3 length: 15 amino acids. The CDR3 nucleotides are TGTGCCAGCAGTTTAAGCGGCTCAGGTTCCACTGAAGCTTTCTTT. This translates into CASSLSGSGSTEAFF.

The rearrangement uses TRBV28 and TRBJ1-2, with 7 bases fitting TRBD1. Germline V gene sequence: CDR1 MDHEN, CDR2 SYDVKM. The CDR3 sequence is 15 residues long. J lost 4 bases, V lost 6 bases, and 11 bases had no gene match. The CDR3 sequence: CASRLPGQISYGYTF. CDR3 bases: TGTGCCAGCAGATTACCGGGACAGATTTCCTATGGCTACACCTTC.

The rearrangement uses TRBV9 and TRBJ2-7; 7 bases match TRBD2. Looked up from germline, CDR1 is SGDLS and CDR2 is YYNGEE. The junction had 3 bases not matched to a gene; V was cut back by 3 bases and J by 0 bases. The CDR3 covers 14 residues. DNA of the CDR3: TGTGCCAGCAGCGGGGGGGACTACTCCTACGAGCAGTACTTC. This codes for CASSGGDYSYEQYF.

This chain joins TRBV18 and TRBJ2-7; no firm D call. V was clipped by 3 bases and J by 0 bases, with 9 bases between them. Germline-derived CDR1 and CDR2 are KGHSH and LQKENI. The CDR3 has 14 amino acids. CDR3 in DNA: TGTGCCAGCTCACCCCTTGGCGGCTCCTACGAGCAGTACTTC. This encodes CASSPLGGSYEQYF. The full variable domain, completed using reference TRBV18 and TRBJ2-7, is NAGVMQNPRHLVRRRGQEARLRCSPMKGHSHVYWYRQLPEEGLKFMVYLQKENIIDESGMPKERFSAEFPKEGPSILRIQQVVRGDSAAYFCASSPLGGSYEQYFGPGTRLTVT.

The V and J genes are TRBV21-1 and TRBJ1-2; TRBD1 is taken as the D call from the table, unchecked against the DNA. TRBV21-1 constitutes a pseudogene. The length of the CDR3 is 15 residues. The DNA of the CDR3 is TGTGCCAGCAGCCTCCGGGACAGGGGGAACTATGGCTACACCTTC. It translates to CASSLRDRGNYGYTF.

The V gene is TRBV5-1, the J gene TRBJ2-1; the D gene is possibly TRBD2 (6 bases). CDR1 SGHRS and CDR2 YFSETQ come from the germline V gene. The CDR3 totals 13 residues. Trimming took off 4 bases at V and 7 bases at J, with 12 bases between the two ends. CDR3 region: CASSPGTLNEQFF. The CDR3 DNA reads as TGCGCCAGCAGCCCTGGGACTCTTAATGAGCAGTTCTTC.

This sequence joins TRBV5-1 and TRBJ1-2, with 7 bases matching TRBD1. The CDR3 runs 15 residues. Germline values: CDR1 SGHRS, CDR2 YFSETQ. J was trimmed by 6 bases and V by 4 bases; bases with no gene match: 12. CDR3 amino acids: CASSGKEGGWDGYTF. The CDR3 region has the DNA TGCGCCAGCAGCGGAAAGGAAGGGGGCTGGGATGGCTACACCTTC. Drawing the rest from reference TRBV5-1 and TRBJ1-2, the complete variable domain is KAGVTQTPRYLIKTRGQQVTLSCSPISGHRSVSWYQQTPGQGLQFLFEYFSETQRNKGNFPGRFSGRQFSNSRSEMNVSTLELGDSALYLCASSGKEGGWDGYTFGSGTRLTVV.

The V gene is TRBV2, the J gene TRBJ2-7; 8 positions agree with TRBD1. Per germline, CDR1 SNHLY and CDR2 FYNNEI. There are 16 residues in the CDR3. Losses at the gene ends were 4 bases for V and 0 bases for J; bases not matched to a gene: 8. The CDR3 sequence is CASSASLGQVSYEQYF. CDR3 sequence (DNA): TGTGCCAGCAGTGCCTCCCTGGGACAGGTCTCCTACGAGCAGTACTTC.

This chain uses TRBV7-2 with TRBJ2-7; 10 bases are a match to TRBD2. This CDR3 is 15 amino acids long. V lost 1 base to trimming and J lost 4 bases; unmatched junction nucleotides: 4. Germline CDR1 and CDR2: SGHTA and FQGNSA. CDR3 sequence: CASSLGSSGSYEQYF. CDR3 nucleotides: TGTGCCAGCAGCTTAGGCTCTAGCGGGAGTTACGAGCAGTACTTC.